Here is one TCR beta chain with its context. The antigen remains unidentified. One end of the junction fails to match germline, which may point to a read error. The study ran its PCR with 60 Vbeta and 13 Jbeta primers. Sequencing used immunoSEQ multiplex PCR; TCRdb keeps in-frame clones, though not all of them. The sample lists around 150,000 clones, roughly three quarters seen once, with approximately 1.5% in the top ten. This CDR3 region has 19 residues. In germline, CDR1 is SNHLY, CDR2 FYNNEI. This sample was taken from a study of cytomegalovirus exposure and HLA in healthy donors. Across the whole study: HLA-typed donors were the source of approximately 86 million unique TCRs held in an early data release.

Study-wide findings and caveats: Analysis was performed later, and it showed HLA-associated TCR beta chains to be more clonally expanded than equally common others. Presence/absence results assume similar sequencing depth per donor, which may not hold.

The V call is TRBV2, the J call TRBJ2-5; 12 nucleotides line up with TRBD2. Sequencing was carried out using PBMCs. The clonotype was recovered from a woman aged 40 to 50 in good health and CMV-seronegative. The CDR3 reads CASREGKLAGGPVKETQYF. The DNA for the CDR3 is TGTGCCAGCAGGGAAGGGAAGCTAGCGGGGGGGCCGGTGAAAGAGACCCAGTACTTC.